This T cell receptor (beta chain) was profiled in a study of blood T cell repertoires in COVID-19 (TCRdb year 2020). Some background on the complete study: The collaborator samples originated in the United States, Italy and Spain and spanned the acute and convalescent phases of COVID-19. The prospective study material was composed of cDNA or gDNA derived from T cells, B-cell-depleted T cells, or PBMCs. Where available, HLA class I and class II types were obtained from metadata supplied by the sample provider rather than from assay-based typing. Nearly every sample came with metadata listing a de-identified subject ID, COVID-19 status, age in years and sex. The repertoires were released in a freely available public database meant as a resource for research on the immune response to SARS-CoV-2. Subjects who had been exposed to COVID-19, were actively infected with it, or had recovered from it provided the deeply sampled blood TCRbeta repertoires that made up the dataset. Samples came from the ongoing ImmuneRACE study (first 160 participants) plus 1,254 subjects from 6 global collaborators. Broader findings and caveats from the paper: The quantity of clinical and demographic metadata differed by source and by participant and was supplied without curation.

Inclusive of the bounding cysteine and phenylalanine, the CDR3 is 16 residues long. The read is trimmed to its CDR3 DNA, 48 bases read in frame from base 1. In the germline V gene (reference sequence), CDR1 corresponds to LNHDA and CDR2 to SQIVND. Here V drops 5 bases and J drops 0 bases, and the junction holds 9 bases not matched to any gene. For this clone: No cognate antigen has been identified for it. No clone much larger than this one lies a single base away; base qualities are absent.

Participants in the prospective study were enrolled through a virtual design, were aged roughly 18 to 100 years, and lived in roughly 25 United States geographic areas. In the prospective study, cohorts were assigned on the basis of participant-reported clinical history obtained from a screening survey and a study questionnaire. ImmuneRACE Cohort 3 recovered participants were defined by two consecutive negative NP/OP PCR tests, healthcare professional clearance, or symptom resolution. In the prospective study, whole blood, serum and a nasopharyngeal or oropharyngeal swab were collected from each participant by mobile phlebotomists. Additional blood draws and questionnaires over an approximately 2-month period could optionally be provided by prospective study participants. Before DNA extraction, blood samples from the prospective study were shipped at room temperature or frozen. TCRbeta CDR3 regions were amplified from genomic DNA using the immunoSEQ Assay, a bias-controlled multiplex PCR. As for the original processing: Within the assay, amplification of reference gene primers was used to estimate how many nucleated cells each sample contained. To quantify the absolute abundance of each unique TCRbeta CDR3 rearrangement, sequence reads were collapsed and filtered. For each sample, productive Simpson clonality was calculated as the square root of Simpson's diversity index over productive rearrangements. The source is immuneACCESS, and TCRdb retained only in-frame sequences with V and J called. Part of the clones is not carried over; for the studies checked, unresolved V genes explain less than half of this, and the remainder is unexplained. That table furnishes V, J and clone size, whereas the DNA furnished D and trimming. This sample has 100,000 or so clones in its table, and approximately 86% of those were observed once. In total, the top ten clones hold 2% to 3% of the sample.

The TCR originated in a woman between 50 and 59 years old who had recovered from COVID-19. The V and J genes are TRBV19 and TRBJ1-1, with TRBD1 identical over 7 junction bases. Sequencing used PBMCs or T cells enriched from blood (not recorded which). For the CDR3, the sequence is CASSVRDSGLNTEAFF. At the DNA level, the sequence is TGTGCCAGTAGTGTCCGGGACAGCGGATTGAACACTGAAGCTTTCTTT.